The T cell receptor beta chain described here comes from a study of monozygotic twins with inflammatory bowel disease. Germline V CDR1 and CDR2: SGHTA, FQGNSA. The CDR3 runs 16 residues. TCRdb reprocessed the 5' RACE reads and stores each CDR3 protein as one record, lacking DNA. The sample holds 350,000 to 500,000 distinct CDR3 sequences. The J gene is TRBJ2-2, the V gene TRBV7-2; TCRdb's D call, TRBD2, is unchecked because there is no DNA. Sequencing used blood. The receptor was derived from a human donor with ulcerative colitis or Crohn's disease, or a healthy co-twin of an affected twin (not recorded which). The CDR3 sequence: CASSPDGTSATGELFF.